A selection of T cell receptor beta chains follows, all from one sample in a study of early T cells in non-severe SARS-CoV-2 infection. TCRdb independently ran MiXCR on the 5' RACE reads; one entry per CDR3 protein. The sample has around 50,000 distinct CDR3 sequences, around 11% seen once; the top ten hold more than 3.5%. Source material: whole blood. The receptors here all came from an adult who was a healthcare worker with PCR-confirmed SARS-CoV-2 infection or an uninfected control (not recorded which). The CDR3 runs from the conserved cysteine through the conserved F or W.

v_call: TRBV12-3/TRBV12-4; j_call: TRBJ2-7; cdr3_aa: CASRGGHLGEQYF
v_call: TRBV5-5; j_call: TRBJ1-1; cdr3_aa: CASSISTGVDTEAFF
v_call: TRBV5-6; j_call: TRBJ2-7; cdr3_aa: CASSPGPSASYEQYF
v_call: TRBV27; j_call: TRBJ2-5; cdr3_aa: CASSRWTGGSQETQYF
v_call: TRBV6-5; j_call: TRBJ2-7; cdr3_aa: CASSRIAGGTYEQYF
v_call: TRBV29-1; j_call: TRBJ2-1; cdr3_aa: CSVVVLRYSYNEQFF
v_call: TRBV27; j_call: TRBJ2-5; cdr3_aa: CASSFGGGVGETQYF
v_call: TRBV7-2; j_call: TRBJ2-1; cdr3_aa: CASSLSRPSEQFF
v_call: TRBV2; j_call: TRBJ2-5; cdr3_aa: CASSDGGRPMVTQYF
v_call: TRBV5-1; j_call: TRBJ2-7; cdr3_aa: CASSLGTTGLGEQYF
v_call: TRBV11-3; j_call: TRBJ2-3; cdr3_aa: CASSLGTSGTSTDTQYF
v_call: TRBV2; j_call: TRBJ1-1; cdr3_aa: CASLGQVNTEAFF
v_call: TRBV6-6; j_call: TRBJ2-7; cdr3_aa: CASSGLARPYEQYF
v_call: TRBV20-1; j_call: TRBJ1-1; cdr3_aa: CSARLGAQGRNTEAFF
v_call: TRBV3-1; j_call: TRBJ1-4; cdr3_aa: CASSQGGPTGRKLFF
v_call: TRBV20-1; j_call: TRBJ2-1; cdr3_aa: CSARLFTTATYNEQFF
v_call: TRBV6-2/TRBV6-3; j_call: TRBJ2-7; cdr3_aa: CASSYAYEQYF
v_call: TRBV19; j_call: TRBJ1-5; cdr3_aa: CASSALWGGGNQPQHF
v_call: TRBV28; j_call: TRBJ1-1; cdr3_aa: CASTLRTGGLNTEAFF
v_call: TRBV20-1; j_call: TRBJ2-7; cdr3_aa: CSASDPSGLLEQYF
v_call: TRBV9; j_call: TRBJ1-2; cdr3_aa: CASSPKRDYGYTF
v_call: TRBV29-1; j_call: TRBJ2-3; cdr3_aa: CSVGETSGKADTQYF
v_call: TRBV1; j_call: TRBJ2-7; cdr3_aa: CTSGHPSSNEQYF
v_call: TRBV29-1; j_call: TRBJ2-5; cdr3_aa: CSVDGGIQTQYF
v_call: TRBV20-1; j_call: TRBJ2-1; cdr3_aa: CNADDSSYNEQFF
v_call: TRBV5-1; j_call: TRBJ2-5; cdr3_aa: CASRPSTSGGQETQYF
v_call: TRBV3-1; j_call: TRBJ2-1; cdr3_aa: CASSQVTSGSREQFF
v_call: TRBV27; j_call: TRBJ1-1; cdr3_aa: CASKNAGASEAFF
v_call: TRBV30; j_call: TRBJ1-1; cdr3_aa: CAWAGSGTGAFF
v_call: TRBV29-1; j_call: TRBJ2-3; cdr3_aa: CSVEEGADTQYF
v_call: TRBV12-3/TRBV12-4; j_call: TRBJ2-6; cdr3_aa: CASSSTLTNTGANVLTF
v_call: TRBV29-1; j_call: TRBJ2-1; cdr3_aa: CSVEDSGASSYNEQFF
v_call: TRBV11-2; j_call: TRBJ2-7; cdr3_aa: CASSLARGAYEQYF
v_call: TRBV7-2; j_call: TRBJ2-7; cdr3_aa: CASSLVRGEQYF
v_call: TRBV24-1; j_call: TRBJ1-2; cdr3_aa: CATSASGGGYTF